Presented here are 2 T cell receptor beta chains from one specimen sequenced in a study of blood T cells in healthy people across ages. PCR was performed a second time for about 6 to 12 cycles using a sample-barcoded 5' primer and a J-beta primer mix. TCRdb reprocessed the 5' RACE reads with MiXCR, giving one entry per CDR3 protein. Here the sample spans roughly 900,000 distinct CDR3 sequences, less than 35% being singletons. The sequenced material came from blood. These receptor sequences come from a woman of 80 years or more in good health.

The chain is built from TRBV20-1 and TRBJ1-1; D ambiguous. Germline loops: CDR1 DFQATT, CDR2 SNEGSKA (reference sequence). There are 14 residues in the CDR3. V lost 4 bases and J 5 bases, leaving 17 bases between the germline ends. CDR3 DNA sequence: TGCAGTGCTAAGAAAAGGACCTACGGAACTGAAGCTTTCTTT. Its protein is CSAKKRTYGTEAFF.

This clonotype has a handful of counts. This sequence may be a read error, since a much larger clone differs from it by one base. The rearrangement uses TRBV4-3 and TRBJ1-1, with D possibly being TRBD1 (5 bases). Germline values: CDR1 LGHNA, CDR2 YSLEER. The CDR3 is 15 residues long. CDR3 residues: CAGSQGRGSNTEAFF. For the CDR3, the DNA is TGCGCCGGCAGCCAAGGGAGGGGATCGAACACTGAAGCTTTCTTT.